This passage covers 15 T cell receptor beta chains from one sample sequenced in a study of blood T cell repertoires in COVID-19. Generated by immunoSEQ multiplex PCR, the TCRdb table keeps only in-frame clones and is missing some. The sample contains about half a million clones, approximately 86% of which appear only once. Sequenced: PBMCs or T cells enriched from blood (not recorded which). The receptors stem from a woman in her sixties who had recovered from COVID-19.

V gene TRBV5-4 combines with J gene TRBJ2-2, with D possibly matching TRBD2 (6 bases). This CDR3 has 16 residues. Germline V gene sequence: CDR1 SGHNT, CDR2 YYREEE (reference sequence). Deletions cut 3 bases from V and 0 bases from J, with 12 bases between. The CDR3 DNA follows: TGTGCCAGCAGCTCAGGCGGGGCACCGAACACCGGGGAGCTGTTTTTT. Amino acids: CASSSGGAPNTGELFF.

The chain is built from TRBV15 and TRBJ2-1, with 8 nucleotides matching TRBD1. Trimming at V came to 8 bases and at J to 8 bases, leaving 5 bases not matched to a gene. The length of the CDR3 is 12 residues. Germline CDR1 reads LNHNV; CDR2 reads YYDKDF (reference sequence). CDR3 nucleotides: TGTGCCACCGGACAGGGTTGGCATGAGCAGTTCTTC. This gives the protein CATGQGWHEQFF. Full variable domain (missing parts from reference TRBV15 and TRBJ2-1): DAMVIQNPRYQVTQFGKPVTLSCSQTLNHNVMYWYQQKSSQAPKLLFHYYDKDFNNEADTPDNFQSRRPNTSFCFLDIRSPGLGDTAMYLCATGQGWHEQFFGPGTRLTVL.

The chain uses TRBV5-6 and TRBJ1-2, with 10 bases that match TRBD1. Germline V gene sequence: CDR1 SGHDT, CDR2 YYEEEE. Germline trimming cut 7 bases from V and 8 bases from J; bases unmatched to any gene: 8. This CDR3 spans 13 amino acids. CDR3 DNA: TGTGCCAGCGTTACCGGGACAGGGGTCGGCTACACCTTC. This translates into CASVTGTGVGYTF.

The chain's CDR3 is CASQGAGGPGDTQYF. In nucleotides, the CDR3 is TGCGCCTCCCAGGGGGCGGGGGGGCCGGGCGATACGCAGTATTTT. V and J are TRBV5-1 and TRBJ2-3; perhaps TRBD2 as D (9 bases). V was clipped by 10 bases and J by 6 bases, with 24 bases between them. CDR1 and CDR2 from the germline V gene are SGHRS and YFSETQ. This CDR3 region has 15 residues. Using reference TRBV5-1 and TRBJ2-3 for the parts outside the CDR3, the full variable domain is KAGVTQTPRYLIKTRGQQVTLSCSPISGHRSVSWYQQTPGQGLQFLFEYFSETQRNKGNFPGRFSGRQFSNSRSEMNVSTLELGDSALYLCASQGAGGPGDTQYFGPGTRLTVL.

V usage is TRBV11-2 and J usage is TRBJ2-3, with a possible D match to TRBD1 (8 bases). Looked up from germline, CDR1 is SGHAT and CDR2 is FQNNGV. This CDR3 is 14 amino acids long. Trimming cost V 4 bases and J 5 bases, with 13 bases left between them. CDR3 sequence: CASSSTGEGDTQYF. The CDR3 DNA is TGTGCCAGCAGCTCGACAGGGGAGGGAGATACGCAGTATTTT.

This chain connects TRBV7-2 to TRBJ2-2; 12 nucleotides match TRBD1. Germline assignment: CDR1 SGHTA and CDR2 FQGNSA. The junction had 8 bases not matched to a gene; V was cut back by 1 base and J by 5 bases. This CDR3 has 18 residues. In nucleotides, the CDR3 is TGTGCCAGCAGCTTAGTTGGGACAGGGGGCAAAAGGACCGGGGAGCTGTTTTTT. It translates to CASSLVGTGGKRTGELFF.

With regard to this clone: This sample also contains other DNA sequences that code for the same CDR3. The gene calls are TRBV5-1 and TRBJ1-5, with TRBD1 matching over 7 bases. Germline V lookup: CDR1 SGHRS, CDR2 YFSETQ. There are 15 residues in the CDR3. The V and J ends lost 0 bases and 1 base, in that order; junction bases with no gene match: 1. The CDR3, as DNA: TGCGCCAGCAGCTTGGAGGGGGCGAGCAATCAGCCCCAGCATTTT. Translating it yields CASSLEGASNQPQHF.

The J gene is TRBJ2-1, the V gene TRBV9, with D perhaps matching TRBD2 (5 bases). CDR3 size: 13 residues. Trimming pared 3 bases from V and 6 bases from J, leaving 10 bases between. Germline loops: CDR1 SGDLS, CDR2 YYNGEE. CDR3 residues: CASSDGVSNEQFF. The CDR3 DNA follows: TGTGCCAGCAGCGACGGGGTTTCCAATGAGCAGTTCTTC.

This clone was recorded once. CDR3 region: CASSLGLAGGWYEQYV. The CDR3 DNA follows: TGTGCCAGCAGCTTAGGACTAGCGGGGGGTTGGTACGAGCAGTACGTC. This chain links TRBV7-8 with TRBJ2-7; 13 positions match TRBD2. Germline loops: CDR1 SGHVS, CDR2 FQNEAQ. This CDR3 comprises 16 residues. J gave up 4 bases and V 1 base, and 4 bases lay outside the gene matches.

This clone was seen more than once but under ten times. The chain links TRBV29-1 to TRBJ1-1, with TRBD1 identical over 8 bases. V was clipped by 7 bases and J by 5 bases; unmatched bases: 6. CDR3 length: 12 amino acids. Per the germline V gene, CDR1 is SQVTM and CDR2 is ANQGSEA. The CDR3 loop reads CSARTGLTEAFF. In nucleotides, the CDR3 is TGCAGCGCTAGGACAGGGTTGACTGAAGCTTTCTTT.

The rearrangement uses TRBV15 and TRBJ2-3; 8 bases agree with TRBD1. CDR3 size: 15 residues. With 3 bases clipped from V and 1 base from J, the junction kept 3 bases outside the gene matches. Looked up from germline, CDR1 is LNHNV and CDR2 is YYDKDF (reference sequence). The CDR3 sequence: CATSSMGQGTDTQYF. CDR3 DNA: TGTGCCACCAGCAGTATGGGACAGGGCACAGATACGCAGTATTTT.

The chain joins TRBV5-1 to TRBJ2-2; tentative D call: TRBD1 (5 bases). The germline V gene has CDR1 SGHRS and CDR2 YFSETQ. The CDR3 extends over 16 amino acids. Trimming left V 5 bases short and J 0 bases short, with 14 bases between. The CDR3 sequence is CASSFRQNSNTGELFF. CDR3 coding DNA: TGCGCCAGCAGTTTCAGACAGAACTCGAACACCGGGGAGCTGTTTTTT. Complete variable domain (other parts from reference TRBV5-1 and TRBJ2-2): KAGVTQTPRYLIKTRGQQVTLSCSPISGHRSVSWYQQTPGQGLQFLFEYFSETQRNKGNFPGRFSGRQFSNSRSEMNVSTLELGDSALYLCASSFRQNSNTGELFFGEGSRLTVL.

This clone was picked up one time. V gene TRBV14 combines with J gene TRBJ2-4; 8 nucleotides line up with TRBD1. CDR3 length: 17 residues. Trimming at V came to 2 bases and at J to 6 bases, leaving 12 bases not matched to a gene. The germline CDR1 and CDR2 sequences are SGHDN and FVKESK. The CDR3 spells CASSQRDLDRGRNIQYF. The CDR3 nucleotides read TGTGCCAGCAGCCAAAGGGACCTAGACAGGGGACGAAACATTCAGTACTTC.

About this clone: Since a much larger clone is just one base distant, this may be a read error. The sample contains more than one DNA sequence encoding this CDR3. V is TRBV2 and J is TRBJ2-2; possible D gene TRBD1, 5 bases. This CDR3 comprises 14 residues. Per the germline V gene, CDR1 is SNHLY and CDR2 is FYNNEI. V was trimmed by 6 bases and J by 1 base, leaving 9 bases between them. The CDR3 loop is CASSGTGNTGELFF. CDR3 coding DNA: TGTGCCAGCAGCGGTACAGGGAACACCGGGGAGCTGTTTTTT.

J is TRBJ1-1 and V is TRBV7-8, with unresolved D. Trimming took off 5 bases at V and 1 base at J, with 17 bases between the two ends. The CDR3 contains 16 residues. Per germline, CDR1 SGHVS and CDR2 FQNEAQ. CDR3: CASSLNTRTRNTEAFF. In DNA, the CDR3 is TGTGCCAGCAGCCTGAACACCCGAACCCGGAACACTGAAGCTTTCTTT.